The 29 T cell receptor beta chains in this list originate from one sample, sequenced in a study of Ad26.COV2.S vaccination and SARS-CoV-2 variants. Noted treatment: around 19 received Ad26.COV2.S at low or high dose, single or two shots; roughly five received placebo; per-sample allocation not given. The study sampled participants on day 63 after the first vaccine or placebo injection. Here immunoSEQ multiplex PCR was the method, and the copy in TCRdb shows in-frame clones only, minus some. The top ten clones hold 2% to 3% of a sample with 450,000 to 550,000 clones, roughly nine tenths of them seen once. The starting material was peripheral blood, obtained in a trial of Ad26.COV2.S vaccine versus placebo. These TCRs come from a person aged 18 to 59 who received the Ad26.COV2.S COVID-19 vaccine or a placebo.

This chain uses TRBV19 with TRBJ2-1; 7 bases fit TRBD2. Per germline, CDR1 LNHDA and CDR2 SQIVND (reference sequence). After removal of 3 bases from V and 2 bases from J, the junction contained 10 bases not matched to a gene. The CDR3 is 17 amino acids. As DNA, the CDR3 is TGTGCCAGTAGTATCGGAGAACTAGCGATTACCTACAATGAGCAGTTCTTC. This encodes CASSIGELAITYNEQFF.

The chain uses TRBV2 and TRBJ2-4; possibly TRBD2 for D (7 bases). The CDR3 totals 15 residues. Germline V gene lookup returns CDR1 SNHLY and CDR2 FYNNEI. Trimming left V 2 bases short and J 6 bases short, with 14 bases between. This CDR3 reads CASSERGAYRNIQYF. CDR3 bases: TGTGCCAGCAGTGAACGGGGGGCTTACAGAAACATTCAGTACTTC.

The gene calls are TRBV4-3 and TRBJ1-1; D unresolved. V was clipped by 0 bases and J by 7 bases, with 12 bases between them. The germline gives CDR1 LGHNA, CDR2 YSLEER. CDR3 length: 14 amino acids. The CDR3 spells CASSQDYAGVEAFF. For the CDR3, the DNA is TGCGCCAGCAGCCAAGACTATGCCGGGGTTGAAGCTTTCTTT.

This clone appeared a few times. The J gene is TRBJ1-6, the V gene TRBV2; a possible D gene is TRBD1 (5 bases). Trimming cost V 1 base and J 10 bases, with 11 bases left between them. The CDR3 spans 14 residues. The V gene's germline CDR1 is SNHLY and CDR2 FYNNEI. CDR3 residues: CASSEGGARSPLHF. CDR3 coding DNA: TGTGCCAGCAGTGAAGGAGGGGCGCGGTCACCCCTCCACTTT.

The chain joins TRBV18 to TRBJ1-4; D gene uncertain. CDR1 and CDR2 (germline): KGHSH, LQKENI. V gave up 1 base and J gave up 4 bases, with 13 bases separating them. The CDR3 consists of 16 residues. The CDR3 nucleotides read TGTGCCAGCTCACCACGGTCCAGCTCCGATAATGAAAAACTGTTTTTT. This gives the protein CASSPRSSSDNEKLFF.

The chain couples TRBV27 to TRBJ2-3; D might be TRBD1 (5 bases). The CDR3 extends over 14 amino acids. V lost 5 bases, J lost 0 bases, and 9 bases lay in between. Germline V gene lookup returns CDR1 MNHEY and CDR2 SMNVEV (reference sequence). The CDR3 here is CASSPRQSTDTQYF. The CDR3 DNA sequence: TGTGCCAGCAGTCCAAGACAGAGCACAGATACGCAGTATTTT.

The rearrangement joins TRBV7-8 to TRBJ1-5, with 9 bases lining up with TRBD1. This CDR3 region has 15 residues. CDR1 is SGHVS, CDR2 FQNEAQ, per germline. V lost 0 bases to trimming and J lost 6 bases; unmatched junction nucleotides: 3. The CDR3 reads CASSLAGTGFQPQHF. For the CDR3, the DNA is TGTGCCAGCAGCTTAGCGGGGACAGGGTTTCAGCCCCAGCATTTT.

V is TRBV10-3 and J is TRBJ2-2; 9 positions agree with TRBD2. Germline V gene sequence: CDR1 ENHRY, CDR2 SYGVKD. The V gene end was trimmed by 4 bases and the J gene end by 4 bases; junction bases not matched to a gene: 1. The CDR3 is made up of 14 amino acids. As DNA, the CDR3 is TGTGCCATCAGTGGGACTAGCGCCACCGGGGAGCTGTTTTTT. Amino acid sequence: CAISGTSATGELFF.

V and J are TRBV7-2 and TRBJ2-1; 7 bases are a match to TRBD1. CDR1 SGHTA and CDR2 FQGNSA come from the germline V gene. This CDR3 comprises 19 residues. With V trimmed by 1 base and J by 1 base, 13 bases remained unmatched. CDR3 protein: CASSLEPGGGDYSYNEQFF. CDR3 bases: TGTGCCAGCAGCTTAGAGCCAGGGGGTGGGGATTATTCCTACAATGAGCAGTTCTTC.

The V gene is TRBV11-3, the J gene TRBJ2-5; the D gene could be TRBD1 or TRBD2 (5 bases each). The V gene lost 6 bases and the J gene lost 5 bases, with 16 bases spanning the gap. This CDR3 has 14 amino acids. Germline-derived CDR1 and CDR2 are SGHNT and YENEEA. CDR3 loop: CASSYPGRRETQYF. The DNA for the CDR3 is TGTGCCAGCAGTTACCCGGGACGCCGGGAGACCCAGTACTTC.

J is TRBJ2-5 and V is TRBV11-2; 9 bases align to TRBD2. Trimming cost V 8 bases and J 13 bases; bases outside gene matches: 20. This CDR3 has 15 amino acids. Per the germline V gene, CDR1 is SGHAT and CDR2 is FQNNGV. CDR3 amino acids: CASRKPGLAAPRPYF. The CDR3 bases are TGTGCCAGCCGGAAACCGGGACTAGCCGCGCCCCGACCGTACTTC. The variable domain in full, with the rest retrieved from reference TRBV11-2 and TRBJ2-5, is EAGVAQSPRYKIIEKRQSVAFWCNPISGHATLYWYQQILGQGPKLLIQFQNNGVVDDSQLPKDRFSAERLKGVDSTLKIQPAKLEDSAVYLCASRKPGLAAPRPYFGPGTRLLVL.

The V call is TRBV6-5, the J call TRBJ1-2; D not certain. With 0 bases removed from V and 8 bases from J, the gap between germline ends came to 16 bases. Germline V CDR1 and CDR2: MNHEY, SVGAGI. This CDR3 has 15 amino acids. The CDR3 loop is CASSYSRATTGGYTF. CDR3 DNA: TGTGCCAGCAGTTACTCACGAGCTACCACCGGGGGCTACACCTTC.

V is TRBV19 and J is TRBJ2-1; 8 bases are a match to TRBD1. CDR1 and CDR2 (germline): LNHDA, SQIVND (reference sequence). V trimming: 2 bases; J trimming: 4 bases; junction bases outside the gene matches: 4. This CDR3 has 15 residues. CDR3 sequence (DNA): TGTGCCAGTAGTATACAGGGGGCGGGATACAATGAGCAGTTCTTC. Protein: CASSIQGAGYNEQFF. The whole variable domain, remainder taken from reference TRBV19 and TRBJ2-1, is DGGITQSPKYLFRKEGQNVTLSCEQNLNHDAMYWYRQDPGQGLRLIYYSQIVNDFQKGDIAEGYSVSREKKESFPLTVTSAQKNPTAFYLCASSIQGAGYNEQFFGPGTRLTVL.

This chain links TRBV7-8 with TRBJ2-1, with 7 positions matching TRBD2. There are 16 residues in the CDR3. V was pared by 4 bases and J by 7 bases, with 13 bases of the junction left unmatched. The V gene's germline CDR1 is SGHVS and CDR2 FQNEAQ. The CDR3 coding sequence is TGTGCCAGCAGCTCAAGACCCGGGGGGATGATAAATGAGCAGTTCTTC. It specifies CASSSRPGGMINEQFF.

The J gene is TRBJ2-1, the V gene TRBV6-5; D gene ambiguous. CDR1 MNHEY and CDR2 SVGAGI come from the germline V gene. Trimming took 4 bases from V and 5 from J, leaving 18 bases between them. The CDR3 extends over 16 amino acids. The CDR3 nucleotides read TGTGCCAGCAGTTCCGAAATCGCCCCCCCACACAATGAGCAGTTCTTC. Its translation is CASSSEIAPPHNEQFF.

The rearrangement uses TRBV7-9 and TRBJ1-2; D remains ambiguous. Trimming removed 2 bases at V and 2 bases at J, with 9 bases between. Germline lookup yields CDR1 SEHNR and CDR2 FQNEAQ (reference sequence). The CDR3 is 14 amino acids. As DNA, the CDR3 is TGTGCCAGCAGCTTAAACCCGGGCAACTATGGCTACACCTTC. Its translation is CASSLNPGNYGYTF.

The chain carries TRBV5-5 and TRBJ1-1; D is unclear. There are 13 residues in the CDR3. Trimming cost V 1 base and J 5 bases, with 9 bases left between them. Germline assignment: CDR1 SGHKS and CDR2 YYEKEE (reference sequence). The CDR3 protein is CASSLLTRTEAFF. The CDR3 DNA is TGTGCCAGCAGCTTGCTTACCCGAACTGAAGCTTTCTTT. Combining the CDR3 with reference TRBV5-5 and TRBJ1-1 gives the whole variable domain DAGVTQSPTHLIKTRGQQVTLRCSPISGHKSVSWYQQVLGQGPQFIFQYYEKEERGRGNFPDRFSARQFPNYSSELNVNALLLGDSALYLCASSLLTRTEAFFGQGTRLTVV.

The chain employs TRBV28 and TRBJ1-5; a possible D gene is TRBD1 (6 bases). This CDR3 spans 13 amino acids. The V and J ends lost 6 bases and 5 bases respectively, with 11 bases between them. Germline V gives CDR1 MDHEN, CDR2 SYDVKM. For the CDR3, the DNA is TGTGCCAGCAGGGACAGCGCAGATCAGCCCCAGCATTTT. It specifies CASRDSADQPQHF.

The V gene is TRBV3-1 (or the pseudogene TRBV3-2), the J gene TRBJ1-2, with 7 bases that match TRBD1. CDR3 length: 16 residues. Trimming removed 3 bases from V and 3 bases from J; junction bases left unmatched: 10. Germline V CDR1 and CDR2: LGHDT, YNNKEL (reference sequence). The CDR3, as DNA: TGTGCCAGCAGCCATACGACAGGGCAGATTCACTATGGCTACACCTTC. It specifies CASSHTTGQIHYGYTF.

The gene calls are TRBV29-1 and TRBJ2-6; D not resolved. CDR1 is SQVTM and CDR2 is ANQGSEA in the germline V gene. Trimming shortened V by 7 bases and J by 2 bases, and 9 bases separated the two germline ends. This CDR3 has 13 residues. CDR3 sequence: CSAVTPGANVLTF. Here the CDR3 DNA reads TGCAGCGCGGTGACTCCTGGGGCCAACGTCCTGACTTTC.

The V gene is TRBV5-1, the J gene TRBJ2-7, with D perhaps TRBD1 or TRBD2 (5 bases each). V was trimmed by 2 bases and J by 5 bases, leaving 14 bases between them. CDR3 size: 14 residues. Germline V gene sequence: CDR1 SGHRS, CDR2 YFSETQ. The CDR3 sequence is CASSFPTGDHEQYF. The CDR3 DNA reads TGCGCCAGCAGCTTCCCGACCGGGGACCACGAGCAGTACTTC.

This clone was observed a handful of times. The V and J genes are TRBV7-8 and TRBJ2-7; no reliable D call. Germline V CDR1 and CDR2: SGHVS, FQNEAQ. V was clipped by 5 bases and J by 2 bases, with 16 bases between them. CDR3 size: 15 residues. CDR3 in DNA: TGTGCCAGCAGCCCCGGCGGCCTGTTGGCCTACGAGCAGTACTTC. It codes for CASSPGGLLAYEQYF.

The chain carries TRBV20-1 and TRBJ2-5; maybe TRBD2 (5 bases). The CDR3 loop spans 12 amino acids. Trimming took off 3 bases at V and 3 bases at J, with 8 bases between the two ends. Germline CDR1 reads DFQATT; CDR2 reads SNEGSKA (reference sequence). CDR3 bases: TGCAGTGCTAGTTGGCGGGAAGAGACCCAGTACTTC. Residues: CSASWREETQYF.

The gene calls are TRBV9 and TRBJ2-2, with D perhaps matching TRBD2 (6 bases). This CDR3 has 15 residues. Per the germline V gene, CDR1 is SGDLS and CDR2 is YYNGEE. The V end was cut by 4 bases, the J end by 4 bases, with 14 bases between. CDR3 sequence reads: CASSPRIAATGELFF. The DNA of the CDR3 is TGTGCCAGCAGCCCTCGGATAGCGGCCACCGGGGAGCTGTTTTTT.

The rearrangement links TRBV4-3 to TRBJ2-1; the D is unclear. Germline CDR1 LGHNA, CDR2 YSLEER. The CDR3 runs 13 residues. With 4 bases removed from V and 0 bases from J, the gap between germline ends came to 4 bases. CDR3 DNA sequence: TGCGCCAGCAGCCGCGACTCCTACAATGAGCAGTTCTTC. It specifies CASSRDSYNEQFF.

V and J are TRBV15 and TRBJ1-1; D is unresolved. The ends were cut back, 0 bases at V and 1 base at J, with 9 bases in the middle. CDR3 length equals 15 residues. Germline V gene data show CDR1 as LNHNV and CDR2 as YYDKDF (reference sequence). The CDR3 region is CATSRDSRENTEAFF. The CDR3 DNA reads as TGTGCCACCAGCAGAGATTCGCGGGAGAACACTGAAGCTTTCTTT.

The V call is TRBV7-9, the J call TRBJ2-3; tentatively, D is TRBD1 (5 bases). The V gene's germline CDR1 is SEHNR and CDR2 FQNEAQ (reference sequence). V gave up 1 base and J gave up 4 bases, with 15 bases separating them. The CDR3 has 16 amino acids. CDR3 DNA: TGTGCCAGCAGCTTAGTAGGGGCCGCGACGGCAGATACGCAGTATTTT. Translation: CASSLVGAATADTQYF.

The chain employs TRBV7-9 and TRBJ2-1; TRBD2 matches at 12 bases. This CDR3 has 18 residues. Per germline, CDR1 SEHNR and CDR2 FQNEAQ (reference sequence). V lost 1 base and J lost 0; bases outside the gene matches: 4. CDR3 coding DNA: TGTGCCAGCAGCTTAGGGGCGACTAGCGGGAGCTCCTACAATGAGCAGTTCTTC. Encoded protein: CASSLGATSGSSYNEQFF.

The chain recombines TRBV5-4 with TRBJ2-5; 11 bases line up with TRBD1. V lost 0 bases and J lost 5; bases outside the gene matches: 3. The CDR3 sequence is 15 residues long. CDR1 and CDR2 (germline): SGHNT, YYREEE (reference sequence). CDR3: CASSLVGDRGETQYF. CDR3 DNA sequence: TGTGCCAGCAGCTTGGTAGGGGACAGGGGGGAGACCCAGTACTTC. The variable domain in full, with the rest retrieved from reference TRBV5-4 and TRBJ2-5, is ETGVTQSPTHLIKTRGQQVTLRCSSQSGHNTVSWYQQALGQGPQFIFQYYREEENGRGNFPPRFSGLQFPNYSSELNVNALELDDSALYLCASSLVGDRGETQYFGPGTRLLVL.